One and the same sample provided the 21 T cell receptor beta chains below, sequenced in a study of OX40 agonist ivuxolimab in advanced cancers. Assay used: immunoSEQ multiplex PCR; TCRdb lists only in-frame clones, some missing. The sample has 62,000 or so clones; 75% to 95% are singletons. The sample in question was CD4+ or CD8+ T cells sorted from blood, obtained in a trial of the OX40 agonist ivuxolimab. Receptors were obtained from an adult with an advanced solid tumor such as melanoma, head and neck, liver or kidney cancer.

The chain is built from TRBV25-1 and TRBJ2-2, with D perhaps being TRBD1 or TRBD2 (5 bases each). The CDR3 runs 16 residues. Per the germline V gene, CDR1 is MGHDK and CDR2 is SYGVNS. The ends were cut back, 2 bases at V and 4 bases at J, with 14 bases in the middle. The CDR3 is CASSEGGTRGTGELFF. In DNA form, the CDR3 reads TGTGCCAGCAGTGAAGGGGGAACTAGGGGCACCGGGGAGCTGTTTTTT.

V is TRBV28 and J is TRBJ1-2; unclear D gene. Trimming pared 4 bases from V and 2 bases from J, leaving 14 bases between. Germline-derived CDR1 and CDR2 are MDHEN and SYDVKM. The CDR3 is 15 residues long. CDR3 amino acids: CASSSGLQINYGYTF. The DNA for the CDR3 is TGTGCCAGCAGTTCCGGACTGCAAATCAACTATGGCTACACCTTC.

The chain couples TRBV14 to TRBJ2-1; 15 bases align to TRBD2. This CDR3 is 17 amino acids long. The germline V gene has CDR1 SGHDN and CDR2 FVKESK. The V gene end was trimmed by 3 bases and the J gene end by 9 bases; junction bases not matched to a gene: 9. The CDR3 loop reads CASSQNPGLAGGGEQFF. The CDR3 DNA follows: TGTGCCAGCAGCCAGAATCCGGGACTAGCGGGAGGCGGTGAGCAGTTCTTC.

J is TRBJ1-5 and V is TRBV19; D is undetermined. CDR3 length: 14 amino acids. V lost 5 bases, J lost 6 bases, and 14 bases lay in between. CDR1 and CDR2 from the germline V gene are LNHDA and SQIVND (reference sequence). In nucleotides, the CDR3 is TGTGCCAGTAGTGGGGAGGGATGGGGTCAGCCCCAGCATTTT. Its protein product is CASSGEGWGQPQHF.

The V and J genes are TRBV5-1 and TRBJ2-7, with D tentatively TRBD2 (6 bases). This CDR3 spans 15 amino acids. Germline V gene data show CDR1 as SGHRS and CDR2 as YFSETQ. Trimming removed 3 bases at V and 6 bases at J, with 19 bases between. In DNA, the CDR3 is TGCGCCAGCAGCTCTTTTCCGGGGGACGTATCCGAGCAGTACTTC. Residues: CASSSFPGDVSEQYF.

V is TRBV30 and J is TRBJ1-3, with D maybe TRBD1 (5 bases). Looked up from germline, CDR1 is GTSNPN and CDR2 is SVGIG (reference sequence). V was clipped by 5 bases and J by 0 bases, with 5 bases between them. The CDR3 runs 12 residues. As DNA, the CDR3 is TGTGCCTGGGACAGCTCTGGAAACACCATATATTTT. This gives the protein CAWDSSGNTIYF.

The chain recombines TRBV28 with TRBJ1-2; possibly TRBD1 for D (6 bases). Trimming shortened V by 5 bases and J by 3 bases, and 7 bases separated the two germline ends. Per germline, CDR1 MDHEN and CDR2 SYDVKM. This CDR3 region has 12 residues. In nucleotides, the CDR3 is TGTGCCAGCAGTGGACAGTACTATGGCTACACCTTC. This gives the protein CASSGQYYGYTF.

The J gene is TRBJ2-1, the V gene TRBV19; no definite D call. The CDR3 contains 16 residues. Germline V gene data show CDR1 as LNHDA and CDR2 as SQIVND (reference sequence). The V end lost 3 bases, the J end lost 0 bases, and 12 bases lay between the germline ends. The CDR3 is CASSMPVGISYNEQFF. CDR3 in DNA: TGTGCCAGTAGTATGCCGGTGGGGATCTCCTACAATGAGCAGTTCTTC.

The chain uses TRBV20-1 and TRBJ1-2; unclear D gene. The CDR3 is 10 residues long. V lost 2 bases to trimming and J lost 5 bases, with 3 bases between them. From germline, CDR1 is DFQATT and CDR2 SNEGSKA (reference sequence). The CDR3 DNA sequence: TGCAGTGCTAGACATTATGGCTACACCTTC. It specifies CSARHYGYTF.

This chain joins TRBV7-2 and TRBJ1-5; D not resolved. Trimming removed 3 bases at V and 7 bases at J, with 7 bases between. The CDR3 extends over 12 amino acids. Germline V gives CDR1 SGHTA, CDR2 FQGNSA. CDR3 sequence reads: CASSFLEQPQHF. In nucleotides, the CDR3 is TGTGCCAGCAGCTTTTTAGAACAGCCCCAGCATTTT.

This chain connects TRBV5-1 to TRBJ1-2; 8 bases agree with TRBD1. Germline V gene sequence: CDR1 SGHRS, CDR2 YFSETQ. CDR3 length equals 15 residues. Trimming at V came to 3 bases and at J to 7 bases, leaving 11 bases not matched to a gene. The chain's CDR3 is CASSSSVRGQGGYTF. CDR3 coding DNA: TGCGCCAGCAGCTCCTCGGTCAGGGGGCAGGGTGGCTACACCTTC.

The rearrangement uses TRBV30 and TRBJ2-2, with a tentative D call TRBD2 (5 bases). V was clipped by 8 bases and J by 3 bases, with 16 bases between them. The CDR3 is made up of 14 amino acids. CDR1 and CDR2 (germline): GTSNPN, SVGIG (reference sequence). CDR3: CAGSSAGDTGELFF. CDR3 coding DNA: TGTGCCGGATCCAGCGCCGGGGACACCGGGGAGCTGTTTTTT. The entire variable domain, with the rest obtained from reference TRBV30 and TRBJ2-2, is as follows: SQTIHQWPATLVQPVGSPLSLECTVEGTSNPNLYWYRQAAGRGLQLLFYSVGIGQISSEVPQNLSASRPQDRQFILSSKKLLLSDSGFYLCAGSSAGDTGELFFGEGSRLTVL.

The genes are TRBV29-1 and TRBJ2-5, with 7 bases aligning to TRBD1. CDR1 SQVTM and CDR2 ANQGSEA come from the germline V gene. There are 14 residues in the CDR3. With V trimmed by 6 bases and J by 1 base, 8 bases remained unmatched. In DNA form, the CDR3 reads TGCAGCGTAACCGGGACAGCCTCCCAAGAGACCCAGTACTTC. Encoded protein: CSVTGTASQETQYF.

This clone was seen only once. The V and J genes are TRBV19 and TRBJ1-1; no definite D call. This CDR3 comprises 12 residues. Germline lookup yields CDR1 LNHDA and CDR2 SQIVND (reference sequence). V was trimmed by 9 bases and J by 1 base, leaving 9 bases between them. In DNA, the CDR3 is TGTGCCAGCAGTTGGGGGAACACTGAAGCTTTCTTT. Translating it yields CASSWGNTEAFF.

The V call is TRBV6-1, the J call TRBJ2-7; the D gene is possibly TRBD2 (6 bases). Germline V lookup: CDR1 MNHNS, CDR2 SASEGT. CDR3 size: 13 residues. The V end lost 6 bases, the J end lost 5 bases, and 14 bases lay between the germline ends. The CDR3, as DNA: TGTGCCAGCAGCCGAGGACTATTCCACGAGCAGTACTTC. Its translation is CASSRGLFHEQYF.

The V call is TRBV6-4, the J call TRBJ2-1; D is perhaps TRBD2 (5 bases). This CDR3 is 16 amino acids long. Germline CDR1 is MRHNA and CDR2 is SNTAGT. With 4 bases removed from V and 3 bases from J, the gap between germline ends came to 16 bases. CDR3 in amino acids: CASSAEGGLGYNEQFF. The CDR3 DNA reads TGTGCCAGCAGTGCGGAAGGAGGCTTGGGCTACAATGAGCAGTTCTTC.

This clone showed up just once. The rearrangement uses TRBV30 and TRBJ2-3; maybe TRBD2 (5 bases). There are 12 residues in the CDR3. Germline V gene data show CDR1 as GTSNPN and CDR2 as SVGIG (reference sequence). V was shortened by 5 bases and J by 10 bases, with 16 bases between the two germline ends. CDR3 region: CAWGPGDLAQYF. The CDR3 region has the DNA TGTGCCTGGGGGCCCGGGGATTTGGCGCAGTATTTT.

The chain couples TRBV10-3 to TRBJ2-7; 9 nucleotides match TRBD1. After removal of 10 bases from V and 5 bases from J, the junction contained 12 bases not matched to a gene. The CDR3 totals 14 residues. Germline V CDR1 and CDR2: ENHRY, SYGVKD. The DNA of the CDR3 is TGTGCCAGTGACCCGGGACAGGGATTCCACGAGCAGTACTTC. Its translation: CASDPGQGFHEQYF.

The chain carries TRBV6-6 and TRBJ2-3; 8 bases match TRBD1. The CDR3 sequence is 14 residues long. V gave up 6 bases and J gave up 1 base; unmatched junction bases: 3. Germline V lookup: CDR1 MNHNY, CDR2 SVGAGI (reference sequence). CDR3 sequence: CASSPGQGTDTQYF. CDR3 nucleotide sequence: TGTGCCAGCAGCCCGGGACAGGGCACAGATACGCAGTATTTT.

This clone came up once. The V and J genes are TRBV25-1 and TRBJ2-3, with D hard to call. The CDR3 length is 15 residues. Germline V gives CDR1 MGHDK, CDR2 SYGVNS. Trimming took 8 bases from V and 0 from J, leaving 15 bases between them. The CDR3 region has the DNA TGTGCCAGCTCGCGCCCCACCCCAAGCACAGATACGCAGTATTTT. Encoded protein: CASSRPTPSTDTQYF.

The genes are TRBV5-1 and TRBJ2-5; no reliable D call. The germline gives CDR1 SGHRS, CDR2 YFSETQ. Trimming cost V 4 bases and J 1 base, with 14 bases left between them. The CDR3 has 15 residues. The CDR3 loop is CASSPSSAFQETQYF. In DNA, the CDR3 is TGCGCCAGCAGCCCCAGTTCGGCTTTCCAAGAGACCCAGTACTTC.